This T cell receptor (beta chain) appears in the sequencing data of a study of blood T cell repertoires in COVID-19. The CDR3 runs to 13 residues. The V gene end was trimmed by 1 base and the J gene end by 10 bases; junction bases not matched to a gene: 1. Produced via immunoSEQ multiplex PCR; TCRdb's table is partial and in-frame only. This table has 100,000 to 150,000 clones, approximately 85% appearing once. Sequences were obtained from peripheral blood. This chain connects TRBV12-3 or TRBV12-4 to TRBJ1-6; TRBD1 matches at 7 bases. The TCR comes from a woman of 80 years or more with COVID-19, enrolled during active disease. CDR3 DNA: TGTGCCAGCAGTTTAGTACAGGGGTCACCCCTCCACTTT. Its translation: CASSLVQGSPLHF.